This T cell receptor beta chain was retrieved from a study of cytomegalovirus exposure and HLA in healthy donors (dated by TCRdb to the late 2010s). Notes on the research overall: In an earlier analysis of some 550 of the donors, about 270 Gb of sequence data and 120 million or so unique TCR beta sequences from about 179 million T cells were reported. Approximately 300 gigabases of sequencing data and around 90 million unique TCR sequences made up an early release that covered 500 to 700 HLA-typed donors. Among the approximately 400 genotyped donors, around 81% belonged to the genetic ancestry cluster associated with self-reported Caucasian donors. The aim of the study was to test whether cataloging public T cell receptors could identify signatures of past pathogen exposure. The T cell repertoires of 550 to 850 subjects were profiled by immunosequencing and related to cytomegalovirus serostatus. Along with the approximately 650-subject first cohort, a separate validation cohort of 120 different subjects was used. To predict cytomegalovirus infection status, the study brought together high-throughput TCR immunosequencing, statistical association of individual TCRs with disease status, and machine learning. A later analysis re-analyzed previously published TCR beta repertoires from 666 donors and added high-resolution HLA genotyping to study TCR occurrence patterns. Rather than drawing on any new phenotypic data, the later analysis identified candidate immune exposures from TCR beta sequences and the way those sequences occurred across donors. In an earlier analysis of 500 to 650 of the donors, high-throughput TCR beta sequencing was used to judge whether each TCR beta V gene segment behaved as functional or pseudogenic. Donor age, sex, ethnicity and CMV serostatus were collected together with the repertoire data. A later genetic analysis used genome-wide SNP genotypes for about three fifths of the 666 donors, treating that subset as a discovery cohort. Every repertoire in the discovery cohort had been generated on one and the same sequencing platform. Both class I and class II loci were covered by HLA typing, at four-digit resolution. Typing coverage varied by locus: about 620-630 donors for A, B, C, DRB1 and DQB1; under 550 for DQA1; around 570 for DPA1; fewer than 480 for DPB1. Roughly five DR-DQ haplotypes were treated as single units for association and clustering because of strong linkage in the cohort. Across 300 to 500 genotyped donors of the cohort, an average of 235,054 unique TCR beta nucleotide sequences per donor were sequenced, and 15% to 20% of those sequences were non-productive. The study at large found these results: Because counts were too low, about 18 rarely observed V segments, including chromosome 9 orphons, were left out of the earlier analysis of about 620 of the donors. The authors suggested that the approach could potentially be generalized to other disease states and immunological phenotypes. In this cohort, only TCR beta chains were sequenced, and detectable features were limited by the absence of alpha or paired-chain data. According to a later analysis, TCR association rates differed among HLA loci, with DRB1 alleles showing the most associated TCRs and HLA-C alleles showing the fewest. The only immune exposure information available for the cohort was CMV serostatus. In a later analysis, most CMV-associated TCR beta chains were found to appear HLA-restricted, with HLA associations seemingly driven largely by CMV exposure. Linkage disequilibrium might explain the correlated functional status among segregating V segments, but an unknown experimental factor could not be ruled out. A later genetic analysis associated a missense DCLRE1C variant with V-gene and J-gene trimming of TCR beta chains, and an independent cohort replicated the association. Because HLA typing was missing for some donors at each locus, association tests included only the typed subset. Strong co-occurrence of HLA alleles, especially DR and DQ, made assigning TCR associations to individual alleles difficult. A total of 150 to 200 TCR beta chains were listed by the study as associated with cytomegalovirus. In an earlier analysis of some 540 of the donors, most TCR beta V segments appeared in productive rearrangements about 90% or about 30% of the time, broadly matching IMGT annotations. Three of the identified cytomegalovirus-associated TCR beta chains were confirmed in vitro to be specific for cytomegalovirus antigens. At a false discovery rate of 0.05, a later analysis linked 15,000 to 20,000 TCR beta sequences to specific HLA alleles. A further reported finding was that TCR beta sequences accurately predicted the HLA-A and HLA-B alleles for most subjects in the first cohort. The classifier was reported to diagnose cytomegalovirus status with high specificity and sensitivity in both the original cohort and the validation cohort. Most TCR sequences were seen in very few donors, while some public TCRs were found in many individuals. Some IMGT-functional V segments, including TRBV6-2 and TRBV6-3, could not be told apart with the 87-base-pair reads, so those segments were excluded. In a later analysis, several top co-occurrence clusters were reported to appear linked to parvovirus B19, influenza, CMV and Epstein-Barr virus. A later genetic analysis reported fewer N-insertions in productive TCRs among donors in an Asian-associated ancestry cluster than the 666-donor mean. The sequencing pipeline was judged likely to have produced a cluster of highly shared sequence variants as a technical artifact. In a later analysis, HLA-associated TCR beta chains showed more clonal expansion and lower generation probabilities than non-associated chains that were equally common. Roughly uniform sequencing depth across donors was assumed in presence/absence analyses, although this assumption may not hold.

The cohort was made up of 500 to 850 healthy bone marrow donors. At the time of sampling, every cohort member was nominally healthy, though immune exposures that went unrecorded were likely present. The donor was CMV seronegative and belonged to the group of 352 seronegative cohort members. A peripheral blood sample was provided by each donor, and peripheral blood mononuclear cells were used for TCR beta sequencing. Genomic DNA was extracted from the blood cell samples with the Qiagen DNeasy Blood Extraction Kit. Libraries came from the immunoSEQ multiplex PCR assay. A mixture of 60 forward primers for TCR Vbeta segments and 13 reverse primers for TCR Jbeta segments was used in the multiplex PCR. Amplification of the CDR3 region of rearranged TCR beta genes was performed with a multiplex PCR assay on genomic DNA. On the Illumina HiSeq System, the amplified TCR beta libraries were sequenced as 87-base-pair reads. The original pipeline was this. A later analysis counted 65 million to 90 million unique TCR beta chains across the 690 or so repertoires, and roughly 9.9 million of these chains were shared by at least two donors. A nearest-neighbor algorithm error-corrected the raw reads and collapsed the reads into unique sequences, merging closely related sequences to remove PCR and sequencing errors. Alignment of CDR3 sequences to IMGT reference sequences was used to assign V, D and J gene segments. For a sequence to be retained, a match of at least six nucleotides to both a V gene segment and a J gene segment was required. A rearrangement was called productive if the CDR3 had no stop codons and remained in frame with V and J, and every other rearrangement was called non-productive. Following IMGT convention, CDR3 was defined as the stretch from the second conserved V-encoded cysteine up to the conserved J-encoded phenylalanine. The earlier analysis of 587 of the donors excluded sequences that lacked an unambiguous match to a single V gene segment. In an earlier analysis of 450 to 700 of the donors, V segments were called functional above 56.7% productive rearrangements and were called segregating when the between-donor standard deviation exceeded 5%. A statistical classification framework was built for diagnosing cytomegalovirus status from the catalog of TCR beta chain sequences. A later analysis assigned V and J genes by comparing TCR nucleotide sequences with IMGT/GENE-DB human TR gene sequences. In a later analysis, CDR3 sequences and most-parsimonious VDJ recombination scenarios were assigned using the TCRdist pipeline. A later analysis defined each TCR beta chain by its CDR3 amino acid sequence plus V-gene family, and excluded reads lacking a unique V-gene family. In a later analysis, 550 to 650 highly shared, low-generation-probability nucleotide sequences were removed to address suspected cross-contamination and a sequencing artifact. A later analysis calculated a clonal expansion index for each public chain from normalized within-repertoire ranks of inferred template counts. In a later analysis, generation probabilities were computed with a VDJ recombination model fitted to out-of-frame rearrangements, and the resulting probabilities were checked against IGoR. In a later analysis, TCR-TCR, TCR-HLA and TCR-CMV co-occurrence was scored with hypergeometric tests, and a repertoire-size bias correction was applied to TCR pairs. In a later analysis, false discovery rates were estimated by permuting HLA or CMV assignments 20 times. In a later analysis, co-occurring TCRs were grouped using DBSCAN, with TCRdist sequence similarity added in when clustering inside HLA-allele-positive subsets. Repertoires with fewer than 30,000 or more than 120,000 public chains were left out of co-occurrence clustering, as were five repertoires with anomalous nucleotide sharing. TCRdb stores this immuneACCESS table with in-frame sequences only. Part of the clones is absent; in the studies checked, under half of the shortfall reflects unresolved V genes, and no reason is known for the rest. V and J calls and clone size are copied from that table; D and trimming were computed from the DNA. This sample gives more than 90,000 clones in total; 78% of them show up just once. The ten most abundant clones make up 3% to 3.5% of the sample.

As encoded in the germline V gene, CDR1 is SGHDT while CDR2 is YYEEEE. The CDR3 measures 13 amino acids from cysteine to phenylalanine. The only DNA kept is the CDR3, 39 bases in frame from the first base. V is reduced by 0 bases and J by 5 bases, leaving a spacing of 5 bases between them. This clone was recorded once. The clone's antigen remains unknown. One base away there is no much larger clone; base qualities are not given. The chain links TRBV5-6 with TRBJ2-2; the D gene is perhaps TRBD2, on 5 matching bases. The TCR comes from a woman aged 40 to 50 in good health and CMV-seronegative. Sequencing was done on a sample of PBMCs. The nucleotide sequence reads as follows: TGTGCCAGCAGCTTGGGAGGGACCGGGGAGCTGTTTTTT. Protein translation: CASSLGGTGELFF.